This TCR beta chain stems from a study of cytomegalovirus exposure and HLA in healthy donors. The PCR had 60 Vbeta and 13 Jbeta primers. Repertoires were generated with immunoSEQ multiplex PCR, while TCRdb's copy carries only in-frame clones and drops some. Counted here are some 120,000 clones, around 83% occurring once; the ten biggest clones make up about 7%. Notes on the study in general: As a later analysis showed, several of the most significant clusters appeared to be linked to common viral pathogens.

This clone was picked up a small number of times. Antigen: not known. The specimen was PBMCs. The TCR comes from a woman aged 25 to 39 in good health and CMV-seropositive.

CDR3 nucleotides: TGTGCCAGCAGTGAAAGTAGGAGGGAAACCTCCACAGATACGCAGTATTTT. Its protein product is CASSESRRETSTDTQYF. The chain employs TRBV6-1 and TRBJ2-3; D may be TRBD2 (6 bases). The CDR3 consists of 17 residues. V lost 2 bases, J lost 2 bases, and 17 bases lay in between. The V gene's germline CDR1 is MNHNS and CDR2 SASEGT.